Listed below are T cell receptor beta chains from one sample, sequenced in a study of T-cell reconstitution after alpha-beta-depleted transplantation in children. TCRdb ran MiXCR on the PCR reads and lists one entry per CDR3 protein. The table lists over 200,000 distinct CDR3 sequences, about 9.2% of them singletons. Material: PBMCs from the stem cell graft donor, obtained from the stem cell graft. All receptors derive from a human donor who donated a stem cell graft to a child with acute lymphoblastic leukemia. Both conserved end residues are part of each CDR3. Each record gives: clone size, D gene, V gene, J gene, CDR3 protein, CDR3 DNA. A D gene is named only where the DNA matches it firmly. Size tells how often a clone was seen (once, few, many) or the class of an expanded clone, and some rows leave it out.

>few|-|TRBV29-1|TRBJ1-3
CSVVLGGNTIYF
TGCAGCGTCGTTTTGGGCGGAAACACCATATATTTT
>-|-|TRBV6-2/TRBV6-3|TRBJ2-5
CASSYRATGNQETQYF
TGTGCCAGCAGCTACCGGGCGACGGGGAATCAAGAGACCCAGTACTTC
>-|TRBD2|TRBV12-3/TRBV12-4|TRBJ2-7
CASTEWTSGAYEQYF
TGTGCCAGCACCGAATGGACTAGCGGGGCCTACGAGCAGTACTTC
>few|TRBD1|TRBV3-1|TRBJ2-3
CASSQAGQRTDTQYF
TGTGCCAGCAGCCAAGCGGGACAGCGCACAGATACGCAGTATTTT
>-|TRBD1|TRBV12-3/TRBV12-4|TRBJ2-2
CASKQQGAPGELFF
TGTGCCAGCAAGCAGCAGGGGGCGCCCGGGGAGCTGTTTTTT
>many|TRBD1|TRBV29-1|TRBJ2-3
CSVVGQGATDTQYF
TGCAGCGTTGTAGGTCAGGGGGCCACAGATACGCAGTATTTT
>few|-|TRBV24-1|TRBJ2-1
CATSIRGFSSYNEQFF
TGTGCCACCAGTATCAGGGGTTTCAGCTCCTACAATGAGCAGTTCTTC
>few|-|TRBV29-1|TRBJ2-7
CSVWDAGSYEQYF
TGCAGCGTGTGGGACGCCGGCTCCTACGAGCAGTACTTC
>-|-|TRBV30|TRBJ1-5
CAWSMPWGNQPQHF
TGTGCCTGGAGTATGCCTTGGGGCAATCAGCCCCAGCATTTT
>many|TRBD1|TRBV3-1|TRBJ1-1
CASSPGQGYTEAFF
TGTGCCAGCAGCCCGGGACAGGGATACACTGAAGCTTTCTTT
>few|-|TRBV12-3/TRBV12-4|TRBJ2-7
CASSFRQNEQYF
TGTGCCAGCAGTTTTCGGCAGAACGAGCAGTACTTC
>many|-|TRBV5-1|TRBJ1-1
CASSLAAGLGMNTEAFF
TGCGCCAGCAGCTTGGCCGCAGGGCTGGGCATGAACACTGAAGCTTTCTTT
>few|-|TRBV7-9|TRBJ1-6
CASSSTGHNPLYNSPLHF
TGTGCCAGCAGCTCGACGGGACACAACCCTCTTTATAATTCACCCCTCCACTTT
>-|-|TRBV7-9|TRBJ2-1
CASSLFTGSLVDEQFF
TGTGCCAGCAGCTTATTCACGGGGTCCTTGGTGGATGAGCAGTTCTTC